Following are 20 T cell receptor beta chains from one sample sequenced in a study of technical replicates of blood from several donors. Only in-frame clones appear in the TCRdb table, and some are missing; sequencing was by immunoSEQ multiplex PCR. Found here are around 57,000 clones, about 96% of them singletons; the top ten hold over 0.15%. Sequenced input: T cells isolated from PBMCs. The receptors stem from a human donor in good health.

This rearrangement joins TRBV19 to TRBJ1-5; the match to TRBD1 covers 8 bases. The V gene end was trimmed by 6 bases and the J gene end by 5 bases; junction bases not matched to a gene: 15. The CDR3 consists of 17 residues. CDR1 is LNHDA and CDR2 is SQIVND in the germline V gene (reference sequence). CDR3 loop: CASRIGVDRGGDQPQHF. CDR3 coding DNA: TGTGCCAGTAGAATTGGGGTTGACAGGGGTGGGGATCAGCCCCAGCATTTT.

The J gene is TRBJ2-1, the V gene TRBV4-1; D remains unclear. Looked up from germline, CDR1 is MGHRA and CDR2 is YSYEKL. V lost 0 bases and J lost 6, with 12 bases in between. The CDR3 is made up of 15 amino acids. CDR3 sequence reads: CASSQDGPGSNEQFF. In nucleotides, the CDR3 is TGCGCCAGCAGCCAAGATGGGCCAGGTAGCAATGAGCAGTTCTTC.

The rearrangement joins TRBV10-3 to TRBJ2-5; 7 bases are shared with TRBD1. The CDR3 is made up of 16 amino acids. Germline V CDR1 and CDR2: ENHRY, SYGVKD. After removal of 2 bases from V and 5 bases from J, the junction contained 11 bases not matched to a gene. The CDR3 is CAISEPKGAAVETQYF. CDR3 bases: TGTGCCATCAGTGAGCCGAAGGGGGCTGCCGTGGAGACCCAGTACTTC.

This chain uses TRBV6-5 with TRBJ1-2, with TRBD1 as a possible D gene (5 bases). Germline CDR1 is MNHEY and CDR2 is SVGAGI. The CDR3 sequence is 15 residues long. The V gene lost 2 bases and the J gene lost 8 bases, with 18 bases spanning the gap. As DNA, the CDR3 is TGTGCCAGCAGTTACGTTTCGGGGACTCCCTTGGGCTACACCTTC. It specifies CASSYVSGTPLGYTF.

The J gene is TRBJ2-1, the V gene TRBV7-8; 14 bases fit TRBD2. CDR3 length: 18 amino acids. Germline V gene data show CDR1 as SGHVS and CDR2 as FQNEAQ. With 1 base clipped from V and 4 bases from J, the junction kept 6 bases outside the gene matches. The CDR3 loop reads CASSLETSGGVFYNEQFF. CDR3 nucleotide sequence: TGTGCCAGCAGCTTAGAGACTAGCGGGGGGGTCTTTTACAATGAGCAGTTCTTC.

This chain connects TRBV7-8 to TRBJ2-1; no clear D gene. The CDR3 runs 13 residues. V was pared by 1 base and J by 5 bases, with 6 bases between. Germline-derived CDR1 and CDR2 are SGHVS and FQNEAQ. The DNA of the CDR3 is TGTGCCAGCAGCTTAGAAGCTCACAATGAGCAGTTCTTC. Translating it yields CASSLEAHNEQFF.

This clone was picked up one time. J is TRBJ2-3 and V is TRBV7-9, with D unclear. The length of the CDR3 is 12 residues. Germline loops: CDR1 SEHNR, CDR2 FQNEAQ (reference sequence). Trimming pared 2 bases from V and 4 bases from J, leaving 4 bases between. The CDR3 is CASSLQSDTQYF. The CDR3, as DNA: TGTGCCAGCAGCTTACAATCAGATACGCAGTATTTT.

The chain recombines TRBV12-5 with TRBJ1-1; 7 bases fit TRBD1. The CDR3 runs to 17 residues. Trimming at V came to 1 base and at J to 1 base, leaving 9 bases not matched to a gene. The V gene's germline CDR1 is LGHNT and CDR2 FRNRAP. CDR3 loop: CASGLEITGQQNTEAFF. The CDR3 DNA reads TGTGCTAGTGGTTTGGAGATCACGGGACAGCAGAACACTGAAGCTTTCTTT.

The V call is TRBV25-1, the J call TRBJ2-2; 7 bases align to TRBD1. Germline CDR1 is MGHDK and CDR2 is SYGVNS. With V trimmed by 6 bases and J by 1 base, 8 bases remained unmatched. The CDR3 length is 16 residues. The CDR3 DNA is TGTGCCAGCAGCTCCCGCCGACAGGGGAACACCGGGGAGCTGTTTTTT. Translated, it gives CASSSRRQGNTGELFF. Using reference TRBV25-1 and TRBJ2-2 for the parts outside the CDR3, the full variable domain is EADIYQTPRYLVIGTGKKITLECSQTMGHDKMYWYQQDPGMELHLIHYSYGVNSTEKGDLSSESTVSRIRTEHFPLTLESARPSHTSQYLCASSSRRQGNTGELFFGEGSRLTVL.

V usage is TRBV5-1 and J usage is TRBJ2-7; 10 nucleotides match TRBD2. Germline CDR1 and CDR2: SGHRS and YFSETQ. With 4 bases clipped from V and 2 bases from J, the junction kept 6 bases outside the gene matches. The CDR3 consists of 15 residues. In nucleotides, the CDR3 is TGCGCCAGCAGCCAACGGACTAGCGGAACCTACGAGCAGTACTTC. Protein: CASSQRTSGTYEQYF.

As to this clone: At one end, the junction sequence differs from germline, possibly due to a read error. The chain employs TRBV6-6 and TRBJ2-1; TRBD2 is a possible D gene (6 bases). Germline CDR1 MNHNY, CDR2 SVGAGI (reference sequence). The CDR3 runs 11 residues. CDR3 DNA sequence: TGTGCCAGCAGTTACCCGGGGGAGCGGTTCTTC. This gives the protein CASSYPGERFF.

The chain uses TRBV4-1 and TRBJ1-1, with TRBD1 identical over 7 bases. Germline loops: CDR1 MGHRA, CDR2 YSYEKL. After removal of 2 bases from V and 1 base from J, the junction contained 4 bases not matched to a gene. There are 15 residues in the CDR3. CDR3 coding DNA: TGCGCCAGCAGCCAACCGGGACAGCGGAACACTGAAGCTTTCTTT. This gives the protein CASSQPGQRNTEAFF.

This chain uses TRBV4-1 with TRBJ2-7; D is ambiguous. Trimming cost V 4 bases and J 0 bases, with 13 bases left between them. This CDR3 spans 15 amino acids. The germline V gene has CDR1 MGHRA and CDR2 YSYEKL. The CDR3 loop reads CASSRVPRVSYEQYF. As DNA, the CDR3 is TGCGCCAGCAGCCGAGTACCCCGCGTCTCCTACGAGCAGTACTTC.

V usage is TRBV11-2 and J usage is TRBJ2-7; TRBD2 matches at 13 bases. With V trimmed by 1 base and J by 2 bases, 2 bases remained unmatched. The CDR3 loop spans 16 amino acids. Per the germline V gene, CDR1 is SGHAT and CDR2 is FQNNGV. The DNA for the CDR3 is TGTGCCAGCAGCTTAGTAGGGACTAGCGGGACCTACGAGCAGTACTTC. Translation gives CASSLVGTSGTYEQYF.

The chain links TRBV27 to TRBJ2-7; 12 bases are a match to TRBD1. The CDR3 has 17 residues. The V segment lost 2 bases and the J segment 6 bases; nucleotides outside the gene matches: 11. The germline CDR1 and CDR2 sequences are MNHEY and SMNVEV (reference sequence). CDR3 DNA sequence: TGTGCCAGCAGTTTAGGCTTTCCGGGACAGGGGGCCCGCGAGCAGTACTTC. Protein: CASSLGFPGQGAREQYF.

The chain employs TRBV6-1 and TRBJ1-2; D remains unclear. The CDR3 runs to 13 residues. Looked up from germline, CDR1 is MNHNS and CDR2 is SASEGT. Deletions cut 1 base from V and 7 bases from J, with 10 bases between. The CDR3 loop is CASSEVFGVGYTF. The CDR3 DNA sequence: TGTGCCAGCAGTGAAGTTTTCGGGGTTGGCTACACCTTC.

The rearrangement links TRBV4-2 to TRBJ2-1; 8 bases match TRBD2. Germline V gives CDR1 LGHNA, CDR2 YNFKEQ. The CDR3 spans 17 residues. After removal of 0 bases from V and 4 bases from J, the junction contained 8 bases not matched to a gene. CDR3 region: CASSQEVAGTNYNEQFF. CDR3 in DNA: TGTGCCAGCAGCCAAGAGGTAGCGGGGACGAATTACAATGAGCAGTTCTTC.

The rearrangement uses TRBV7-6 and TRBJ2-7, with TRBD1 matching 7 bases. Germline loops: CDR1 SGHVS, CDR2 FNYEAQ. Germline trimming cut 8 bases from V and 1 base from J; bases unmatched to any gene: 5. This CDR3 has 13 amino acids. CDR3 amino acids: CASYHRGSYEQYF. CDR3 nucleotide sequence: TGTGCCAGCTACCACAGGGGATCCTACGAGCAGTACTTC. Full variable domain (outside the CDR3, taken from reference TRBV7-6 and TRBJ2-7): GAGVSQSPRYKVTKRGQDVALRCDPISGHVSLYWYRQALGQGPEFLTYFNYEAQQDKSGLPNDRFSAERPEGSISTLTIQRTEQRDSAMYRCASYHRGSYEQYFGPGTRLTVT.

The chain carries TRBV5-1 and TRBJ2-1; D uncertain. The germline V gene encodes CDR1 SGHRS and CDR2 YFSETQ. V dropped 5 bases and J dropped 0 bases, with 6 bases sitting between them. The CDR3 is made up of 13 amino acids. The CDR3 region has the DNA TGCGCCAGCAGAGACTTCTCCTACAATGAGCAGTTCTTC. Protein: CASRDFSYNEQFF.

The rearrangement uses TRBV5-1 and TRBJ2-7; a weak D match, TRBD1 (6 bases). The ends were cut back, 4 bases at V and 5 bases at J, with 13 bases in the middle. The germline CDR1 and CDR2 sequences are SGHRS and YFSETQ. The CDR3 consists of 13 residues. This chain's CDR3 is CASSTGTPDEQYF. CDR3 nucleotide sequence: TGCGCCAGCAGCACCGGGACACCCGACGAGCAGTACTTC.